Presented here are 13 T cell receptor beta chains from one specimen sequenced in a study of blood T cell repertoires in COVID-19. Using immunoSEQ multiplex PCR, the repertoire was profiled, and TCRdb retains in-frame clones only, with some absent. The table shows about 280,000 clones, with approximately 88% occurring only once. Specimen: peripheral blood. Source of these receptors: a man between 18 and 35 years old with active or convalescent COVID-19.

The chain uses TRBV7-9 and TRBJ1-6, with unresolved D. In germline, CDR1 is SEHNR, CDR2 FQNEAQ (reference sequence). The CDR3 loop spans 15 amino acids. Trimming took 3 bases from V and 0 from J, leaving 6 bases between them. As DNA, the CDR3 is TGTGCCAGCAGCTTTCGGAGCTCCTATAATTCACCCCTCCACTTT. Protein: CASSFRSSYNSPLHF.

The CDR3 region has the DNA TGTGCCAGCAACCCCGGGGGACCGACAGATACGCAGTATTTT. As protein: CASNPGGPTDTQYF. The chain has TRBV28 and TRBJ2-3; a possible D gene is TRBD2 (6 bases). The CDR3 extends over 14 amino acids. The V end was cut by 7 bases, the J end by 3 bases, with 14 bases between. Germline V lookup: CDR1 MDHEN, CDR2 SYDVKM.

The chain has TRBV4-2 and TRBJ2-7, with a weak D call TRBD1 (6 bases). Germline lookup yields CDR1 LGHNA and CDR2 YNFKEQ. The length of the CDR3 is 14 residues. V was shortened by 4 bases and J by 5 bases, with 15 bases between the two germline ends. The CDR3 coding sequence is TGTGCCAGCAGCCCTTGGGCAGAGGGGGACGAGCAGTACTTC. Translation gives CASSPWAEGDEQYF.

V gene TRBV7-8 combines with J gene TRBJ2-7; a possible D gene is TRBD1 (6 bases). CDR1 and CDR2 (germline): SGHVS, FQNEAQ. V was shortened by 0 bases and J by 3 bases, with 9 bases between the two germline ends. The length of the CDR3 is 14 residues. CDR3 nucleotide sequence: TGTGCCAGCAGCTTAGCGGGACACAACTACGAGCAGTACTTC. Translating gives CASSLAGHNYEQYF.

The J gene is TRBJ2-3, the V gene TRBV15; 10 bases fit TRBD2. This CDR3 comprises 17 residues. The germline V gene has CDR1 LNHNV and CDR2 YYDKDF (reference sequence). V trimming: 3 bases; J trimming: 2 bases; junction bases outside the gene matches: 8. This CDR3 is CATSRGVAGGTTDTQYF. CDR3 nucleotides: TGTGCCACCAGCAGGGGGGTAGCGGGGGGAACCACAGATACGCAGTATTTT.

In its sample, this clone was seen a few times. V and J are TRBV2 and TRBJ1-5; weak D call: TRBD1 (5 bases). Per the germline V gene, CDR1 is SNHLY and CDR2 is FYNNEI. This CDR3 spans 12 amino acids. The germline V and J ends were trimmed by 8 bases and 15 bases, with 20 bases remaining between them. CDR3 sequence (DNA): TGTGCCAGCTTTCAGGGAATAAGTGGATGGCATTTT. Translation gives CASFQGISGWHF.

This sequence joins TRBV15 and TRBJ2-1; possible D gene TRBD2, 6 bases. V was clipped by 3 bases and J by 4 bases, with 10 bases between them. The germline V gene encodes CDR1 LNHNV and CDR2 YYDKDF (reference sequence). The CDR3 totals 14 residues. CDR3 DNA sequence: TGTGCCACCAGCAGTGCGGGACTGTACAATGAGCAGTTCTTC. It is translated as CATSSAGLYNEQFF.

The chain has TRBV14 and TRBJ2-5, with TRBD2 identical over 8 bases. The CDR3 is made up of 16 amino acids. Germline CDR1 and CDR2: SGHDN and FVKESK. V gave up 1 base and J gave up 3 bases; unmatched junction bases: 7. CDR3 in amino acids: CASSQGLLAGEETQYF. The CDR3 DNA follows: TGTGCCAGCAGCCAAGGGCTCCTAGCGGGTGAAGAGACCCAGTACTTC.

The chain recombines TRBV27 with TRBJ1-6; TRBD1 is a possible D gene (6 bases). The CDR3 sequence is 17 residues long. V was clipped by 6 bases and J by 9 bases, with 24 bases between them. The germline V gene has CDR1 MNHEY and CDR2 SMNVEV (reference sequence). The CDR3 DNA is TGTGCCAGCAGCCAAAGACCCCAGGGGCTAGGTGGTTCACCCCTCCACTTT. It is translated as CASSQRPQGLGGSPLHF.

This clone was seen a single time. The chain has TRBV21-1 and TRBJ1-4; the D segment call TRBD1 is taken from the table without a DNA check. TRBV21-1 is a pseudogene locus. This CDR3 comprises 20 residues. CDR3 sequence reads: CASSNPPGQGILSTNEKLFF. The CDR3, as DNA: TGTGCCAGCAGCAACCCACCGGGACAGGGGATCTTATCAACTAATGAAAAACTGTTTTTT.

The CDR3 sequence is CASSSDRGNTIYF. DNA for the CDR3: TGTGCCAGCAGCTCGGACAGAGGAAACACCATATATTTT. The genes are TRBV11-2 and TRBJ1-3; D might be TRBD1 (6 bases). This CDR3 is 13 amino acids long. The germline V gene has CDR1 SGHAT and CDR2 FQNNGV. Trimming shortened V by 4 bases and J by 4 bases, and 8 bases separated the two germline ends.

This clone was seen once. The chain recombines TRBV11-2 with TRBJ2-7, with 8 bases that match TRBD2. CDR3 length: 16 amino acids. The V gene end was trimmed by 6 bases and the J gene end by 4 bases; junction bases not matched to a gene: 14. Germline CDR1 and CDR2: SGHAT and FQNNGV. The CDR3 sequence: CASSSRLAGGSYEQYF. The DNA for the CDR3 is TGTGCCAGCAGTTCCCGTCTGGCGGGGGGATCGTACGAGCAGTACTTC.

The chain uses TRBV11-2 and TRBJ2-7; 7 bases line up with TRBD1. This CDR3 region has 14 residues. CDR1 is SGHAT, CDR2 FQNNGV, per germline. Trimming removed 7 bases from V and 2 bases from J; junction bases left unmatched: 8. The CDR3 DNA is TGTGCCAGCAAGGGTAGGGACAGCACCTACGAGCAGTACTTC. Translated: CASKGRDSTYEQYF.